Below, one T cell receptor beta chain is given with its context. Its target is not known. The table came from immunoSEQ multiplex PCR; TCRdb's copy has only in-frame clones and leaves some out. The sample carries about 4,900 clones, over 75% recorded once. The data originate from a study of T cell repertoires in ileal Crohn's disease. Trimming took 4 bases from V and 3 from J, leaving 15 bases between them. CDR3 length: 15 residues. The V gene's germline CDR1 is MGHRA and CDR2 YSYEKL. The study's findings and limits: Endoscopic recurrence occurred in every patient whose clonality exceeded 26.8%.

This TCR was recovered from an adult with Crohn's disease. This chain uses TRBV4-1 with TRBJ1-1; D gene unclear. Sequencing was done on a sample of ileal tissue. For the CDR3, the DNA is TGCGCCAGCAGCCGGTCCGAGGAGGGATACACTGAAGCTTTCTTT. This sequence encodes CASSRSEEGYTEAFF.